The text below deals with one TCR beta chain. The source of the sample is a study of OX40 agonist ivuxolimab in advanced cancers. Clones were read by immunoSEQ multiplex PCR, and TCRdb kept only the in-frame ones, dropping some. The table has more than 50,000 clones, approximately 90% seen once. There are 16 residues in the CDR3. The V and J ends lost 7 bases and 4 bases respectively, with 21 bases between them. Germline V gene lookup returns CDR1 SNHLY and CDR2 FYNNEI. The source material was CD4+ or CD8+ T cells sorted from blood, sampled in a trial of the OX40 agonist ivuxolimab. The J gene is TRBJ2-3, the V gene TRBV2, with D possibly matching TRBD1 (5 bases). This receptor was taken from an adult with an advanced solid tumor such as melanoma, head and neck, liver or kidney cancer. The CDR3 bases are TGTGCCAGCAACCGGAGACAGACGGAGATCCCAGATACGCAGTATTTT. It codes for CASNRRQTEIPDTQYF.